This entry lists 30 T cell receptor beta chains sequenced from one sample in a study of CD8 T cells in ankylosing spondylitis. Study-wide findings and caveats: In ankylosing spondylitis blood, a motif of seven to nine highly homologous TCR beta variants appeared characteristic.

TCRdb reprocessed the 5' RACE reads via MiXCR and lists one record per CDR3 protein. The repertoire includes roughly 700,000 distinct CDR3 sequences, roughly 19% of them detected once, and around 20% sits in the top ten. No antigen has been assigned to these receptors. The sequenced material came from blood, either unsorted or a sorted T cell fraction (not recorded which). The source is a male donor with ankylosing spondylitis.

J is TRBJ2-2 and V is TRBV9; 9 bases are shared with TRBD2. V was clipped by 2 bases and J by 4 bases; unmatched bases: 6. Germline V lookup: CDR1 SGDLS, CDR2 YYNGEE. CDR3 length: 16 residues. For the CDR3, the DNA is TGTGCCAGCAGCGTCAGCGGGGGGTCGTCCACCGGGGAGCTGTTTTTT. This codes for CASSVSGGSSTGELFF.

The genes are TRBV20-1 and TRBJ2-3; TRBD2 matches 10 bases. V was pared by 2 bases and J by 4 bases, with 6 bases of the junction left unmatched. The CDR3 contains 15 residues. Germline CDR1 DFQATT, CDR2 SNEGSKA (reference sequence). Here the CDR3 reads CSARTSGRAADTQYF. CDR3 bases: TGCAGTGCTAGAACCAGCGGGAGGGCCGCAGATACGCAGTATTTT.

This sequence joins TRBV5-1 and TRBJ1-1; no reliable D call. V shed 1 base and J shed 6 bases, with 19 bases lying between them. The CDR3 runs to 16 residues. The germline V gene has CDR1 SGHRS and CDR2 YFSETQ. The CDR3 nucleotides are TGCGCCAGCAGCTTGCAAGCCCCCTCATATGGCGCTGAAGCTTTCTTT. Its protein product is CASSLQAPSYGAEAFF.

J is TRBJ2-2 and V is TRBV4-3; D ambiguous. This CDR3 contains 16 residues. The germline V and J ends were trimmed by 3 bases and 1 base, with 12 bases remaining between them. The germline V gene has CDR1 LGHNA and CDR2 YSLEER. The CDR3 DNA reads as TGCGCCAGCAGCCAGGGTCGCGGCGAGAACACCGGGGAGCTGTTTTTT. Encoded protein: CASSQGRGENTGELFF.

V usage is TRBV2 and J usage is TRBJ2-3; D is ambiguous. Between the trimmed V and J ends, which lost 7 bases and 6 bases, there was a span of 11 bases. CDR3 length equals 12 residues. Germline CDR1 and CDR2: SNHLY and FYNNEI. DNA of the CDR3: TGTGCCAGCATTCTGTCAAGCGATACGCAGTATTTT. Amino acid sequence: CASILSSDTQYF.

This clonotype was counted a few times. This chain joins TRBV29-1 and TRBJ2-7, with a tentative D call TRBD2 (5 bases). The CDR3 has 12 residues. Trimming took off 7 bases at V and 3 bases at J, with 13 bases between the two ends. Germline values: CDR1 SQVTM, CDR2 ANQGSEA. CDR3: CSAYTSFYEQYF. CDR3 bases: TGCAGCGCCTACACTAGTTTCTACGAGCAGTACTTC.

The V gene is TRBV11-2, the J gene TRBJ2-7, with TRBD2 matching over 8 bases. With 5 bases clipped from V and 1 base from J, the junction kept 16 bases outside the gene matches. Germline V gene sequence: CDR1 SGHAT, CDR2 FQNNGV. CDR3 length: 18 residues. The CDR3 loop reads CASSTRRSGSVISYEQYF. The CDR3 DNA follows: TGTGCCAGCAGCACCCGACGGAGCGGGAGCGTTATATCCTACGAGCAGTACTTC.

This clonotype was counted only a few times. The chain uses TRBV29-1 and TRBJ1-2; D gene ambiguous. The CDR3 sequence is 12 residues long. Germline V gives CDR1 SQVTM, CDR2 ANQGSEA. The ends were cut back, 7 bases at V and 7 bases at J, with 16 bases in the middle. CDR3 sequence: CSATPRGSGYTF. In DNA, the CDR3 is TGCAGCGCTACCCCGCGCGGGAGTGGCTACACCTTC.

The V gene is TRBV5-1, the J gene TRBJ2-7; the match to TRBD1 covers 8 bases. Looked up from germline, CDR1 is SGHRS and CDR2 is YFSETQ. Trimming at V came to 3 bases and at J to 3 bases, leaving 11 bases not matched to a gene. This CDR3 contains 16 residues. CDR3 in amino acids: CASSSQDRAYFYEQYF. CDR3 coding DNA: TGCGCCAGCAGCTCCCAGGACAGGGCGTATTTCTACGAGCAGTACTTC.

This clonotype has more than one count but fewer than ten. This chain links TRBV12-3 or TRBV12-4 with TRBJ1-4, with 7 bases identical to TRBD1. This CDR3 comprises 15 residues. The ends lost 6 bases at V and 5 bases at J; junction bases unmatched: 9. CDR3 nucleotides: TGTGCCAGCAGACCAGACAGGGCCCTCAATGAAAAACTGTTTTTT. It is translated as CASRPDRALNEKLFF.

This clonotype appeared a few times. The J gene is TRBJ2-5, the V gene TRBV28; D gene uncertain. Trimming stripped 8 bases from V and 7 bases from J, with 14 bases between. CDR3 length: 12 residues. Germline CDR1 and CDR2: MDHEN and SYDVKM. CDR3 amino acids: CASRLLSGTQYF. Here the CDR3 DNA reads TGTGCCAGCCGCCTCCTCTCAGGGACCCAGTACTTC.

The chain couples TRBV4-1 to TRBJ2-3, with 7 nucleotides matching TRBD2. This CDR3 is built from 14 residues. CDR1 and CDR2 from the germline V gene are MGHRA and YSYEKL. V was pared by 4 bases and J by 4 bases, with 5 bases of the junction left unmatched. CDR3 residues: CASSRGGVPDTQYF. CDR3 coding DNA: TGCGCCAGCAGCCGGGGGGGGGTCCCAGATACGCAGTATTTT.

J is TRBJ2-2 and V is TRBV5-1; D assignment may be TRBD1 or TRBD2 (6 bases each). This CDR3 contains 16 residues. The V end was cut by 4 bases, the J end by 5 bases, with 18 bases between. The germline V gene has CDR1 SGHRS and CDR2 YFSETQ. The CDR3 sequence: CASSPLTGAGTGELFF. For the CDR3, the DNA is TGCGCCAGCAGCCCGCTGACGGGGGCTGGAACCGGGGAGCTGTTTTTT.

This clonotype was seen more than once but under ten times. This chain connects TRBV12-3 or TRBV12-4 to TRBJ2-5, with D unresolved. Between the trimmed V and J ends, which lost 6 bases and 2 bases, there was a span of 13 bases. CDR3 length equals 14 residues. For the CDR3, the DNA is TGTGCCAGCAGCCTCGCGGCGACGCAAGAGACCCAGTACTTC. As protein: CASSLAATQETQYF.

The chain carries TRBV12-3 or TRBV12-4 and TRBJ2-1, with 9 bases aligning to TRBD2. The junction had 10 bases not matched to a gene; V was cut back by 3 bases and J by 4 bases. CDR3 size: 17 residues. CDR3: CASSFSGRSLVYNEQFF. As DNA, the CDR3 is TGTGCCAGCAGTTTTAGCGGGAGAAGTTTGGTGTACAATGAGCAGTTCTTC.

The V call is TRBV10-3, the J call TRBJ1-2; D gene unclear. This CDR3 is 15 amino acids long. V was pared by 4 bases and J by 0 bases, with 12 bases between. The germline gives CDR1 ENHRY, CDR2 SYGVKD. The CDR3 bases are TGTGCCATCAGTGCCGAGGGCTCAGCTAACTATGGCTACACCTTC. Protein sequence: CAISAEGSANYGYTF.

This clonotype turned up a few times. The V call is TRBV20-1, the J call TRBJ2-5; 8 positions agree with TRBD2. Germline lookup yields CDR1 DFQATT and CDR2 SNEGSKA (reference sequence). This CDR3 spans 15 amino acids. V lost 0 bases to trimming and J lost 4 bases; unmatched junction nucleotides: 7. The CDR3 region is CSAREGRGGLETQYF. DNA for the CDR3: TGCAGTGCTAGAGAGGGCCGGGGGGGCCTAGAGACCCAGTACTTC.

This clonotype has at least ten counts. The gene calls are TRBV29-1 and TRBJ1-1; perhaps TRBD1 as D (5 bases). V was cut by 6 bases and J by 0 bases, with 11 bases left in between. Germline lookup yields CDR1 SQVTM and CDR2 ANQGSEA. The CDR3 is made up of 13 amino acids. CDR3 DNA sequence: TGCAGCGTAGCACAGGCAATGAACACTGAAGCTTTCTTT. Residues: CSVAQAMNTEAFF.

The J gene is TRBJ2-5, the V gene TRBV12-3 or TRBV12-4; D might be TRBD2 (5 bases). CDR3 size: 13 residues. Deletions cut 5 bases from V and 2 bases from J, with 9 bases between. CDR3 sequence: CASSQPGQETQYF. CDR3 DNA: TGTGCCAGCAGTCAACCGGGACAAGAGACCCAGTACTTC.

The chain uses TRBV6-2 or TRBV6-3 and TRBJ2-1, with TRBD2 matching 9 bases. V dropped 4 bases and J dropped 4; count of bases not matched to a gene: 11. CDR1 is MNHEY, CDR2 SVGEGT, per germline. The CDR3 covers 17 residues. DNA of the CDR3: TGTGCCAGCAGTTGGACTAGCGCGAGGGGGGGGTACAATGAGCAGTTCTTC. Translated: CASSWTSARGGYNEQFF.

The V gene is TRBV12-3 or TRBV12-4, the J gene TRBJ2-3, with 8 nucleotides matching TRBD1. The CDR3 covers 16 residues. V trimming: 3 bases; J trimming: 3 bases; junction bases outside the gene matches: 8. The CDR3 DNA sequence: TGTGCCAGCAGTTTGGGATACAGGGGGATTACAGATACGCAGTATTTT. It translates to CASSLGYRGITDTQYF.

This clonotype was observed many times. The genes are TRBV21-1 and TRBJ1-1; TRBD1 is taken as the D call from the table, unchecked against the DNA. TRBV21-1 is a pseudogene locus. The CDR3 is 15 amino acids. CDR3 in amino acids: CASKKGPRGCTEAFF. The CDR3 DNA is TGTGCCAGCAAAAAAGGGCCCAGGGGTTGCACTGAAGCTTTCTTT.

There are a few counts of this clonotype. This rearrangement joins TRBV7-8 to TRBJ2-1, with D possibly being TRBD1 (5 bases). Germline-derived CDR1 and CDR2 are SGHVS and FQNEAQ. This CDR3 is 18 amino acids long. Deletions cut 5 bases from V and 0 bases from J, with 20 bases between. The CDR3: CASSQLITGLRSYNEQFF. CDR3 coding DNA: TGTGCCAGCAGCCAATTAATTACAGGATTACGCTCCTACAATGAGCAGTTCTTC.

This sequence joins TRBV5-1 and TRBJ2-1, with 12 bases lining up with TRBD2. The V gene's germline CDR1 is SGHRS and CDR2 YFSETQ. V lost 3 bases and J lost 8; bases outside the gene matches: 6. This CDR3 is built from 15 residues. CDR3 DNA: TGCGCCAGCAGCTATTCTAGCGGGGGGGTTTATGAGCAGTTCTTC. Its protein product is CASSYSSGGVYEQFF.

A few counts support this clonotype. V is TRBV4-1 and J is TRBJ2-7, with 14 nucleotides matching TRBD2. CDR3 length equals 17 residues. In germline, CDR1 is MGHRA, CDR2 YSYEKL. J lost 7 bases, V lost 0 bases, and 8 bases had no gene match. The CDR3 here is CASSQEGGLAGVGEQYF. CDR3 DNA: TGCGCCAGCAGCCAAGAAGGGGGACTAGCGGGGGTTGGTGAGCAGTACTTC.

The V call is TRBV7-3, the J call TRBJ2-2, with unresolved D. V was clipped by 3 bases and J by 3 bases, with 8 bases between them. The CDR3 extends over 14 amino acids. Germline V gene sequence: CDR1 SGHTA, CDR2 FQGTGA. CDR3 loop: CASSFVKDTGELFF. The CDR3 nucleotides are TGTGCCAGCAGCTTTGTTAAGGACACCGGGGAGCTGTTTTTT.

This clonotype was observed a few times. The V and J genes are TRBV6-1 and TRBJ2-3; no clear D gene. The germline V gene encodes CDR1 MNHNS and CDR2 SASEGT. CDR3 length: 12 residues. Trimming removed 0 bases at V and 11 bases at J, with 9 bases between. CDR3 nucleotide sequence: TGTGCCAGCAGTGAAGCGGCGCCTTGGCAGTATTTT. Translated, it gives CASSEAAPWQYF.

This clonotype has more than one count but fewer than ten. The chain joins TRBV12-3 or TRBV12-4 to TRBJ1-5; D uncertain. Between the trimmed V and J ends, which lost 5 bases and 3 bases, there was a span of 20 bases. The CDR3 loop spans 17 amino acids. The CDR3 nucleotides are TGTGCCAGCAGTATCTACCCCCCAAAGGACTCCAATCAGCCCCAGCATTTT. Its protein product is CASSIYPPKDSNQPQHF.

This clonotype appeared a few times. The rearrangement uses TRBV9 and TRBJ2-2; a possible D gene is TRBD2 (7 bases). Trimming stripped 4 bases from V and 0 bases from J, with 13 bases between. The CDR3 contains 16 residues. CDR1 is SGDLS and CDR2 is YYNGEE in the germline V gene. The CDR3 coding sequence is TGTGCCAGCAGCCCGGGGGGCTTCGCGAACACCGGGGAGCTGTTTTTT. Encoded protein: CASSPGGFANTGELFF. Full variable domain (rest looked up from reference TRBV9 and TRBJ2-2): DSGVTQTPKHLITATGQRVTLRCSPRSGDLSVYWYQQSLDQGLQFLIQYYNGEERAKGNILERFSAQQFPDLHSELNLSSLELGDSALYFCASSPGGFANTGELFFGEGSRLTVL.

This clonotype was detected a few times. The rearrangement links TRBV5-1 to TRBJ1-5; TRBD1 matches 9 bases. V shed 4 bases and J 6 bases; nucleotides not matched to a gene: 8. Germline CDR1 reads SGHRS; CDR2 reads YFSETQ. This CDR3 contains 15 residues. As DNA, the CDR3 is TGCGCCAGCAGCCTGCGGACAGGGGAGGGTCAGCCCCAGCATTTT. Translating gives CASSLRTGEGQPQHF.